This TCR beta chain was captured in a study of shared clonotypes between healthy human individuals. Whole-study findings and limits: Relative to clonotypes present in all four donors, those not shared had lower generation probabilities. Incomplete sequencing of sorted subsets was indicated by rarefaction despite large depth.

Assay: immunoSEQ multiplex PCR; the TCRdb copy retains only in-frame clones and omits some. Altogether hundreds of thousands of clones are present, approximately 79% being singletons, with the ten largest covering more than 1.5%. On this clone: The antigen remains undetermined.

The study separated CD4+ cells into CD45RA+ naive and CD45RA-negative memory subsets. From germline, CDR1 is SGHTA and CDR2 FQGNSA. Trimming pared 5 bases from V and 0 bases from J, leaving 8 bases between. The CDR3 runs to 14 residues. This clonotype originated in a woman under 40 in good health. Material: memory CD4+ T cells sorted from blood. Subset: CD45RA-negative fraction. The gene calls are TRBV7-2 and TRBJ1-5; the D is unclear. The CDR3 loop is CASSAPYSNQPQHF. CDR3 DNA: TGTGCCAGCAGCGCCCCTTATAGCAATCAGCCCCAGCATTTT. The complete variable domain, with remaining parts taken from reference TRBV7-2 and TRBJ1-5, reads GAGVSQSPSNKVTEKGKDVELRCDPISGHTALYWYRQSLGQGLEFLIYFQGNSAPDKSGLPSDRFSAERTGGSVSTLTIQRTQQEDSAVYLCASSAPYSNQPQHFGDGTRLSIL.